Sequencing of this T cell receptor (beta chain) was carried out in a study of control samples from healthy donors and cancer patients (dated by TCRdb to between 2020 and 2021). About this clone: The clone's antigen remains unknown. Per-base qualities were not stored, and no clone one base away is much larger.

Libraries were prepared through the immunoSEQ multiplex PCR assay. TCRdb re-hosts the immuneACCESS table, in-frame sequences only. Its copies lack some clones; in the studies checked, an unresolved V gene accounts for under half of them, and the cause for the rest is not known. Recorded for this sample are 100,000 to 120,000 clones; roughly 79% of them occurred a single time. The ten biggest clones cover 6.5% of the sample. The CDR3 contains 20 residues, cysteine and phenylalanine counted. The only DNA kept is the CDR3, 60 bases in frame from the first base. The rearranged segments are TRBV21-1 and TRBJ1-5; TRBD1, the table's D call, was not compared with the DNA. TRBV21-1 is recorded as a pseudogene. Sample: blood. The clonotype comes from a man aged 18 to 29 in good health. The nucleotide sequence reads TGTGCCAGCAGCAAATCCCTCCACGAGGAACAGGACGGGAGCAATCAGCCCCAGCATTTT. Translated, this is CASSKSLHEEQDGSNQPQHF.